The present TCR beta chain was sequenced within a study of long-term antiretroviral therapy in people with HIV. With regard to this clone: No antigen is known for it.

immunoSEQ v3.0 was run at survey level. Generated by immunoSEQ multiplex PCR, the TCRdb table keeps only in-frame clones and is missing some. The data contain some 28,000 clones, around 85% of them singletons. The V end lost 0 bases, the J end lost 3 bases, and 12 bases lay between the germline ends. Germline V gene lookup returns CDR1 SGHTA and CDR2 FQGTGA. This CDR3 spans 15 amino acids. The study's findings and limits: HIV repertoires spanned tighter CDR3 length ranges than controls did.

The input for sequencing was unsorted PBMCs, taken 3 years after starting antiretroviral therapy. The gene calls are TRBV7-3 and TRBJ2-7, with a weak D call TRBD1 (6 bases). The TCR was taken from a man aged 35 to 55 with HIV. The CDR3: CASSLTVGAGYEQYF. CDR3 nucleotide sequence: TGTGCCAGCAGCTTAACCGTGGGGGCGGGCTACGAGCAGTACTTC.